This TCR beta chain was recovered during a study of CD8 T cells in Susac syndrome. The authors reverse transcribed roughly 0.5 to 1 ug RNA with random hexamers. Using its own MiXCR run on the immunoSEQ multiplex PCR reads, TCRdb lists one record per CDR3 protein. The profile shows approximately 170,000 distinct CDR3 sequences, under 95% of them singletons. Germline V gene data show CDR1 as SGHAT and CDR2 as FQNNGV. This CDR3 is built from 14 residues. V was clipped by 5 bases and J by 6 bases, with 17 bases between them. This receptor was obtained from a human donor in good health. The material sequenced was CD4+ T cells from PBMCs. The V call is TRBV11-2, the J call TRBJ2-7; the D gene is possibly TRBD2 (6 bases). DNA for the CDR3: TGTGCCAGCAGCCCCGGAGGGCCCTCCCTCGAGCAGTACTTC. Protein: CASSPGGPSLEQYF.